Here is one T cell receptor (beta chain) with its context. This specimen belongs to a study of cytomegalovirus exposure and HLA in healthy donors. 60 Vbeta and 13 Jbeta primers were used in PCR. Here immunoSEQ multiplex PCR was the method, and the copy in TCRdb shows in-frame clones only, minus some. The data show about 200,000 clones, 75% to 90% seen once. Germline values: CDR1 MDHEN, CDR2 SYDVKM. V gave up 4 bases and J gave up 6 bases, with 19 bases separating them. This CDR3 spans 16 amino acids. At the time of sampling, donors were nominally healthy, though unrecorded immune exposures were likely.

Sequencing was carried out using PBMCs. The clonotype originates from a woman between 50 and 59 years old in good health and CMV-seropositive. The chain carries TRBV28 and TRBJ1-5; D may be TRBD1 (5 bases). The CDR3, as DNA: TGTGCCAGCAGTTGTCAGGGAATGGGTTTTGGTCAGCCCCAGCATTTT. As protein: CASSCQGMGFGQPQHF.